Following are 18 T cell receptor beta chains from one sample sequenced in a study of blood T cells in healthy people across ages. The authors ran a second PCR of about 6 to 11 cycles using a sample-barcoded 5' primer and a J-beta primer mix. TCRdb recomputed calls from the 5' RACE reads with MiXCR, one row per CDR3 protein. Of 1.5 million to 2 million distinct CDR3 sequences in the sample, around half were seen once. Sequenced material: blood. All receptors come from a woman between 40 and 55 years old in good health.

The V call is TRBV12-3 or TRBV12-4, the J call TRBJ2-1; TRBD2 matches at 12 bases. The J call may be incorrect, as the DNA end agrees better with TRBJ2-7. CDR3 length equals 13 residues. This CDR3 reads CATGLAGYNEQYF. CDR3 nucleotides: TGTGCCACAGGACTAGCGGGGTACAATGAGCAGTACTTC.

This clonotype was recorded a few times. The chain uses TRBV7-3 and TRBJ2-1; D unclear. Germline-derived CDR1 and CDR2 are SGHTA and FQGTGA. The ends were cut back, 2 bases at V and 7 bases at J, with 9 bases in the middle. This CDR3 has 13 residues. The CDR3 region is CASSLGPANEQFF. For the CDR3, the DNA is TGTGCCAGCAGCTTAGGCCCAGCGAATGAGCAGTTCTTC.

This clonotype was counted only a few times. This chain uses TRBV7-9 with TRBJ2-3; D is unclear. Trimming pared 6 bases from V and 2 bases from J, leaving 15 bases between. The CDR3 spans 15 residues. CDR1 is SEHNR, CDR2 FQNEAQ, per germline (reference sequence). CDR3 loop: CASRRLNSFTDTQYF. In DNA, the CDR3 is TGTGCCAGCAGGAGATTAAACTCTTTCACAGATACGCAGTATTTT.

This clonotype was observed a few times. The gene calls are TRBV6-6 and TRBJ2-7; TRBD1 might be the D (6 bases). V was pared by 2 bases and J by 0 bases, with 11 bases between. The CDR3 extends over 15 amino acids. Germline CDR1 is MNHNY and CDR2 is SVGAGI (reference sequence). For the CDR3, the DNA is TGTGCCAGCAGTTACCCGGGACAAAGCTCCTACGAGCAGTACTTC. Translated: CASSYPGQSSYEQYF.

The chain couples TRBV5-1 to TRBJ2-3; 7 positions agree with TRBD1. Germline CDR1 SGHRS, CDR2 YFSETQ. Trimming removed 4 bases from V and 6 bases from J; junction bases left unmatched: 8. This CDR3 spans 14 amino acids. For the CDR3, the DNA is TGCGCCAGCAGCGCAGGGACAGCCGGTGATACGCAGTATTTT. Its protein is CASSAGTAGDTQYF.

This clonotype was recorded a few times. This chain connects TRBV6-2 or TRBV6-3 to TRBJ2-5, with 10 bases lining up with TRBD1. The J segment lost 3 bases and the V segment lost 6 bases, leaving 4 bases of the junction unmatched. This CDR3 comprises 14 residues. CDR1 and CDR2 (germline): MNHEY, SVGEGT. The chain's CDR3 is CASRLGQGKETQYF. CDR3 in DNA: TGTGCCAGCAGATTGGGACAGGGGAAAGAGACCCAGTACTTC.

The gene calls are TRBV25-1 and TRBJ1-2; the D is unclear. The CDR3 contains 14 residues. V lost 1 base and J 4 bases, leaving 10 bases between the germline ends. Germline values: CDR1 MGHDK, CDR2 SYGVNS. The CDR3 loop is CASSESGRRYGYTF. DNA of the CDR3: TGTGCCAGCAGTGAATCGGGCAGGCGCTATGGCTACACCTTC.

V and J are TRBV28 and TRBJ2-5; 10 nucleotides line up with TRBD1. In germline, CDR1 is MDHEN, CDR2 SYDVKM. V trimming: 8 bases; J trimming: 5 bases; junction bases outside the gene matches: 23. The CDR3 has 19 residues. The CDR3 bases are TGTGCCAGCGCCCAACTAAGCCACGCGGGACAGGGGATTCAGGAGACCCAGTACTTC. It encodes CASAQLSHAGQGIQETQYF.

V usage is TRBV4-3 and J usage is TRBJ1-1; D uncertain. This CDR3 contains 17 residues. Trimming removed 0 bases at V and 0 bases at J, with 14 bases between. Germline lookup yields CDR1 LGHNA and CDR2 YSLEER. The CDR3 bases are TGCGCCAGCAGCCAAGATCCTTTAGGGTCCTTGAACACTGAAGCTTTCTTT. It translates to CASSQDPLGSLNTEAFF.

This clonotype was counted once. The chain recombines TRBV4-3 with TRBJ2-3; weak D call: TRBD2 (6 bases). V was trimmed by 1 base and J by 3 bases, leaving 17 bases between them. The CDR3 totals 17 residues. The germline V gene encodes CDR1 LGHNA and CDR2 YSLEER. CDR3 coding DNA: TGCGCCAGCAGCCAAGTTCGAGTGGGGGGAATAACAGATACGCAGTATTTT. Protein product: CASSQVRVGGITDTQYF.

The table lists this clonotype with many counts. The chain employs TRBV5-1 and TRBJ1-2; no firm D call. Germline values: CDR1 SGHRS, CDR2 YFSETQ. This CDR3 region has 15 residues. The V gene lost 4 bases and the J gene lost 2 bases, with 15 bases spanning the gap. The CDR3 sequence: CASSPVAGINYGYTF. The CDR3 bases are TGCGCCAGCAGCCCTGTAGCGGGGATCAACTATGGCTACACCTTC.

The sample holds one count of this clonotype. The chain has TRBV18 and TRBJ2-6; D is undetermined. V was pared by 3 bases and J by 2 bases, with 11 bases between. Germline V CDR1 and CDR2: KGHSH, LQKENI. This CDR3 has 16 residues. The CDR3 protein is CASSPLPPPGANVLTF. CDR3 DNA sequence: TGTGCCAGCTCACCGTTACCGCCTCCTGGGGCCAACGTCCTGACTTTC. The complete variable domain, with remaining parts taken from reference TRBV18 and TRBJ2-6, reads NAGVMQNPRHLVRRRGQEARLRCSPMKGHSHVYWYRQLPEEGLKFMVYLQKENIIDESGMPKERFSAEFPKEGPSILRIQQVVRGDSAAYFCASSPLPPPGANVLTFGAGSRLTVL.

The chain carries TRBV28 and TRBJ1-5; D is uncertain. The germline gives CDR1 MDHEN, CDR2 SYDVKM. The V end was cut by 7 bases, the J end by 3 bases, with 13 bases between. This CDR3 has 14 amino acids. The CDR3 is CASTETYFNQPQHF. CDR3 bases: TGTGCCAGCACAGAGACGTACTTCAATCAGCCCCAGCATTTT.

The V call is TRBV5-1, the J call TRBJ2-3; TRBD2 agrees at 7 bases. The V gene's germline CDR1 is SGHRS and CDR2 YFSETQ. The CDR3 totals 18 residues. Losses at the gene ends were 4 bases for V and 6 bases for J; bases not matched to a gene: 20. CDR3 amino acids: CASSGSPHRSGRSDTQYF. Here the CDR3 DNA reads TGCGCCAGCAGCGGAAGCCCCCACAGGTCCGGGAGGTCGGATACGCAGTATTTT.

The gene calls are TRBV28 and TRBJ2-5; a possible D gene is TRBD2 (5 bases). Germline V CDR1 and CDR2: MDHEN, SYDVKM. V lost 4 bases, J lost 4 bases, and 16 bases lay in between. This CDR3 comprises 15 residues. In DNA form, the CDR3 reads TGTGCCAGCAGTTCCCCAAATCGTGAGGGAGAGACCCAGTACTTC. This translates into CASSSPNREGETQYF.

This clonotype has a handful of counts. The chain combines TRBV7-2 with TRBJ1-1; TRBD1 might be the D (5 bases). This CDR3 contains 13 residues. From germline, CDR1 is SGHTA and CDR2 FQGNSA. The germline V and J ends were trimmed by 1 base and 8 bases, with 11 bases remaining between them. CDR3 DNA sequence: TGTGCCAGCAGCTTAGGGCCGGGGCGCGAAGCTTTCTTT. Amino acid sequence: CASSLGPGREAFF.

This clonotype was detected only once. The genes are TRBV5-1 and TRBJ1-1, with D perhaps matching TRBD1 (5 bases). This CDR3 has 15 residues. Germline CDR1 reads SGHRS; CDR2 reads YFSETQ. V was trimmed by 2 bases and J by 4 bases, leaving 15 bases between them. The CDR3 region has the DNA TGCGCCAGCAGCTTAACGACAGCTATTCGCACTGAAGCTTTCTTT. Protein: CASSLTTAIRTEAFF.

The chain links TRBV14 to TRBJ2-1, with 9 nucleotides matching TRBD2. Losses at the gene ends were 0 bases for V and 3 bases for J; bases not matched to a gene: 12. The CDR3 runs 19 residues. The V gene's germline CDR1 is SGHDN and CDR2 FVKESK. CDR3 sequence (DNA): TGTGCCAGCAGCCAAGACGGAGGTGAGCGGGGGGCCCACTACAATGAGCAGTTCTTC. The encoded protein is CASSQDGGERGAHYNEQFF.